These T cell receptor beta chains were read from a single sample in a study of blood T cells in healthy people across ages. TCRdb passed the 5' RACE reads through MiXCR, listing each CDR3 protein once. The sample holds more than 650,000 distinct CDR3 sequences, around 24% seen once. These data were likewise used in another study, on T cells of mothers and their children.

Sequencing was carried out using blood. All receptors come from a boy between 10 and 17 years old in good health. Both conserved end residues are trimmed from each CDR3.

V gene	CDR3 protein
TRBV19	ASSIRGPYNEQF
TRBV14	ASSQYNEQY
TRBV5-1	ASSSPGWGRKNTGELF
TRBV15	ATSREGSPAALPTEQY
TRBV5-1	ASSWTSGTTDTQY
TRBV6-1	ASKNQGYYGYT
TRBV20-1	SARDRRGRETQY
TRBV5-1	ASSTYPGATNEKLF
TRBV27	ASSLSRQNSPLH
TRBV6-2/TRBV6-3	ASTQDRVKNIQY
TRBV5-6	ASSPGGVYEQY
TRBV5-5	ASSPGLMNEQY
TRBV18	ASSPQTGEAYEQY
TRBV12-3/TRBV12-4	ASTNTEAF
TRBV19	ASSIFAGGEKLF
TRBV5-6	ASSLIGTGHEKLF
TRBV5-5	GSSLDRTDTMNTEAF
TRBV6-5	ASSPTRAYNEQF